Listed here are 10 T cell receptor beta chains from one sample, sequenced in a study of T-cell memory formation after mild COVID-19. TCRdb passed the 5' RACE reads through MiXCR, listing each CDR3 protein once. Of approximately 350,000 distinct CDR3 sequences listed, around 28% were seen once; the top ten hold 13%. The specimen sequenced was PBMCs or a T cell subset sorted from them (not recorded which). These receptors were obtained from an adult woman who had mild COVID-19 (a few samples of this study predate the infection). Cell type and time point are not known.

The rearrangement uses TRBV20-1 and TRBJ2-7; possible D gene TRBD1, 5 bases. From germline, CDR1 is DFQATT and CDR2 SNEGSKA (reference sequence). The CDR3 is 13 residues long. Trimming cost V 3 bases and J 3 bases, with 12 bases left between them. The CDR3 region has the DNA TGCAGTGCTAGTCCAGGGAACCGCTACGAGCAGTACTTC. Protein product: CSASPGNRYEQYF.

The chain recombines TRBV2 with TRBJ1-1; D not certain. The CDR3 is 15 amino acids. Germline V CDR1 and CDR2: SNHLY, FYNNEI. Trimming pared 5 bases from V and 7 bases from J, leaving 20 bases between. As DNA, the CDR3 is TGTGCCAGCAGTATACTACAGTACTCATTTGATGAAGCTTTCTTT. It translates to CASSILQYSFDEAFF.

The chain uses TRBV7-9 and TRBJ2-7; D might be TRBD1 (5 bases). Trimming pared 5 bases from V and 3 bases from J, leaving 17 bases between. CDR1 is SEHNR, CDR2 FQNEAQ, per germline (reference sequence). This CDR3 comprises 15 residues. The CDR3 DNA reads TGTGCCAGCAGCGACGAGGCAGGGTCCGTCTACGAGCAGTACTTC. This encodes CASSDEAGSVYEQYF.

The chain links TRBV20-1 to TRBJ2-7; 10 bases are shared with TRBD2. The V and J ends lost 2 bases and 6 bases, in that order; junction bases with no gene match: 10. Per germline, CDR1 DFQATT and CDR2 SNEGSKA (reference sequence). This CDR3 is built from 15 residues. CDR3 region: CSARSVGLAGVEQYF. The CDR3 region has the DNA TGCAGTGCTAGATCGGTTGGGCTAGCGGGAGTCGAGCAGTACTTC.

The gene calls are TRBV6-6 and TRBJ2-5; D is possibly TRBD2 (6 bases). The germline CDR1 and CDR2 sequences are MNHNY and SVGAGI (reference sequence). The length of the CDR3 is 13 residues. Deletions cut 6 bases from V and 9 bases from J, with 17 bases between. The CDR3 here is CASRPGTEAPQYF. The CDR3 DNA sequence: TGTGCCAGCAGGCCCGGGACTGAGGCACCCCAGTACTTC.

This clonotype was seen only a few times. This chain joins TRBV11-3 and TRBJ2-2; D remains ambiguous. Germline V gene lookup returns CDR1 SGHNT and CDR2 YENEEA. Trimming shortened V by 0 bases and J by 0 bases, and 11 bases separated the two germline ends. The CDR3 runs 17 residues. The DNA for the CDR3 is TGTGCCAGCAGCTTAGAGCGGATGGAGTCGAACACCGGGGAGCTGTTTTTT. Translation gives CASSLERMESNTGELFF.

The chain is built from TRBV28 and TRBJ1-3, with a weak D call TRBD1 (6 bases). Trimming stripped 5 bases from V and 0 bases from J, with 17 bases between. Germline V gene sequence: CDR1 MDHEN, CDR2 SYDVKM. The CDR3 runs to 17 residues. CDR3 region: CASSPPPGASSGNTIYF. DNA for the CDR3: TGTGCCAGCAGTCCCCCCCCAGGGGCCAGCTCTGGAAACACCATATATTTT.

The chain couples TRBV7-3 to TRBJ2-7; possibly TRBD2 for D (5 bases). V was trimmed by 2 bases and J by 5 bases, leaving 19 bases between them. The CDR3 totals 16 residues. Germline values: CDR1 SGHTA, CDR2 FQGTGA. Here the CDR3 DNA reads TGTGCCAGCAGCTTAGGCCCGGGAAACCGAAGAGACGAGCAGTACTTC. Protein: CASSLGPGNRRDEQYF.

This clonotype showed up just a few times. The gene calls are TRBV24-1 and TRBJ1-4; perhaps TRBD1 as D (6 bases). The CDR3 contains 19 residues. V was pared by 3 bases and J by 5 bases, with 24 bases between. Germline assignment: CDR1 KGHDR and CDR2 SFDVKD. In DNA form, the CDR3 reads TGTGCCACCAGTGATCTTACCCGAAAAGCGGACAGCCGAAATGAAAAACTGTTTTTT. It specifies CATSDLTRKADSRNEKLFF.

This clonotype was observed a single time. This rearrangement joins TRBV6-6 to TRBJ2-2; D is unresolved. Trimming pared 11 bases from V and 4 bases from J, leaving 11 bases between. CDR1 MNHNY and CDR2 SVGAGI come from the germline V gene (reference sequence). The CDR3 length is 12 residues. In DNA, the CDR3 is TGTGCCCACAAGGGAACCACCGGGGAGCTGTTTTTT. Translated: CAHKGTTGELFF.